Sequencing of this TCR beta chain was carried out in a study of cytomegalovirus exposure and HLA in healthy donors. This CDR3 spans 13 amino acids. V dropped 3 bases and J dropped 7 bases, with 12 bases sitting between them. CDR1 is MRHNA and CDR2 is SNTAGT in the germline V gene. Both 60 Vbeta primers and 13 Jbeta primers went into the PCR. Using immunoSEQ multiplex PCR, the repertoire was profiled, and TCRdb retains in-frame clones only, with some absent. Its table lists approximately 130,000 clones. Sequenced material: PBMCs. This TCR derives from an older woman in good health and CMV-seronegative. The chain is built from TRBV6-4 and TRBJ1-1; perhaps TRBD1 as D (6 bases). In DNA, the CDR3 is TGTGCCAGCAGTGATCATTTCAGGGGTGAAGCTTTCTTT. It encodes CASSDHFRGEAFF.